The entry that follows covers one T cell receptor beta chain sequence. The sample originates from a study of shared T cell receptors in the human thymus. The CDR3 sequence is 16 residues long. V was clipped by 4 bases and J by 3 bases; unmatched bases: 8. The germline V gene has CDR1 LNHDA and CDR2 SQIVND (reference sequence). The assay was immunoSEQ multiplex PCR, and TCRdb's table has in-frame clones only and misses some. The sample lists about 610,000 clones, 85% to 90% seen once, with roughly 0.0097% in the top ten. The same specimen was also included in a second study, on human thymus T cells.

J is TRBJ2-7 and V is TRBV19, with 11 bases matching TRBD2. Sequencing used thymocytes. This TCR was sampled from a boy younger than two with a congenital heart defect. CDR3 residues: CASSKATSGSHYEQYF. CDR3 in DNA: TGTGCCAGTAGTAAAGCTACTAGCGGGAGTCACTACGAGCAGTACTTC.